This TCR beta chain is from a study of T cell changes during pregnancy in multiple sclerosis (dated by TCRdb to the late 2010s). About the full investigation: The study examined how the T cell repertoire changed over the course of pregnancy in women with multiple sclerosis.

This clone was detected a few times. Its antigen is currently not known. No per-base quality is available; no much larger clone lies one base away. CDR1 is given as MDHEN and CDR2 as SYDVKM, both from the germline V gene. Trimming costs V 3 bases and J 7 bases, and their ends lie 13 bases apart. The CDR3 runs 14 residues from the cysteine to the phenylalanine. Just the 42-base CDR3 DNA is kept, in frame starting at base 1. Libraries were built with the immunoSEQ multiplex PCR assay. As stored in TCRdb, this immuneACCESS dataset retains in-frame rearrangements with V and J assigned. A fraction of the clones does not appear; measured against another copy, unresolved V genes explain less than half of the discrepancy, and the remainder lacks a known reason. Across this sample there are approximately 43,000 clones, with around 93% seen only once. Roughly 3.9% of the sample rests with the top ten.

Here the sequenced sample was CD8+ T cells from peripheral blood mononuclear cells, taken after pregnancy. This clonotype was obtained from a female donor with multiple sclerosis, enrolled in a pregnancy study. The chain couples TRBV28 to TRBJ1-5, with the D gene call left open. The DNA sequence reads TGTGCCAGCAGTTTCTTCAGGAATATCCAGCCCCAGCATTTT. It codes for CASSFFRNIQPQHF.